This T cell receptor beta chain comes out of a study of beta chain features in type 1 diabetes (dated by TCRdb to the late 2010s). At the level of the whole study: Mean age, gender distribution, total cell number and subset yield were not different between patients and healthy donors. Across all samples, some 99 million sorted cells were examined, and cell number per subset correlated strongly with RNA yield. The study compared the TCRB repertoires of sorted circulating CD4+ T cell subsets in recently diagnosed type 1 diabetes patients with those in matched healthy donors. Whereas all 30 or so donors provided naive and central memory subsets, regulatory and stem cell-like memory subsets were isolated from just 8 patients and roughly 8 healthy donors.

Comment on this clone: Its binding antigen is unknown. No clone much larger than this one lies a single base away; base qualities are absent.

From each donor, a single peripheral blood sample of around 0.12 L on average was drawn into heparinised tubes. Using a panel that included CD45RO, CCR7, CD25, CD127, CD95 and CD27, naive, central memory, regulatory and stem cell-like memory CD4+ T cells were sorted on a BD FACSAria II. A purity above 95% was achieved for all sorted populations. PBMCs were isolated immediately by Lymphoprep density gradient centrifugation and stained directly without culture. So that batch effects would be minimized, each experiment stained and sorted samples in pairs, pairing one healthy donor with one patient. The High Capacity cDNA Reverse Transcription Kit was used to reverse transcribe all of the isolated RNA, meaning that expressed TCRB transcripts were what got sequenced. Deep immunoSEQ sequencing was performed on naive, central memory and regulatory T cell samples, with an average of roughly 3.5 million total reads per sample. Sorted cells were lysed in RLT buffer, and RNA was extracted using DNase-treated RNeasy Micro or Mini kits according to cell number. To prevent cross-contamination, every cell subset was processed on its own, while patient and healthy donor samples were processed together. The immunoSEQ multiplex PCR was used to amplify TCRB sequences from cDNA, generating 87-bp fragments that spanned the CDR3 region. Amplicons were sequenced on the Illumina HiSeq platform. Per the original workflow: Synthetic template baselines were used to correct PCR bias computationally, reads within Hamming distance 2 were collapsed together, and singletons that could not be merged were discarded. Reads were aligned against IMGT to assign V, D and J genes, CDR3 length and insertions or deletions at six rearrangement sites. Within each subset, clonotype counts were normalized to the number of sorted cells before true diversity and Gini coefficients were calculated with the tcR R package. The overlap coefficient, calculated on TCRB nucleotide sequences, was used to quantify repertoire sharing. Out-of-frame TCRB sequences from naive cells were analyzed as a proxy for the pre-selection repertoire. TCRdb carries this immuneACCESS record with in-frame sequences only. Its versions omit some clonotypes, under half of them owing to an unresolved V gene in the studies checked, with the rest unexplained. The DNA gave D and trimming, while V, J and clone size come from that table. In this sample the table shows 500,000 to 800,000 clones, around 11% of which occur a single time. The ten largest make up more than 0.09% of the sample.

Paper-wide results and their limitations: Patients with type 1 diabetes made fewer insertions and deleted more nucleotides at VDJ recombination sites, implying thymic rearrangement abnormalities. Because cDNA was sequenced instead of genomic DNA, highly expressing activated cells could be over-represented, though the groups showed no difference in activation or CD3 levels. A moderate but significant shortening of TCRB CDR3 length was observed in type 1 diabetes patients in all four CD4+ subsets. Naive, central memory and regulatory TCRB repertoires appeared to be more alike among patients than among healthy donors. Only small numbers of individuals were included in the HLA sub-analyses, which left unresolved whether HLA type had any influence on TCRB rearrangement. Shorter templates might be favored by PCR, yet because patient and control samples were amplified and corrected together, any such skew would affect both groups equally.

From a lookup of the germline V gene (reference sequence), CDR1 and CDR2 are SGHNT and YYREEE. Cut back by 3 bases and 4 bases, the V and J ends lie 6 bases apart. Including cysteine and phenylalanine, the CDR3 has 12 amino acids. Of all the DNA, just the CDR3 is kept, 36 bases in frame from base 1. The V gene is TRBV5-4 and the J gene is TRBJ2-3; there is no confident call for the D gene. Sequencing was done on a sample of naive CD4+ T cells from blood. The cell subset or site label, as the study defines it: true naive CD4+ T cells. The source is a young man with type 1 diabetes. The DNA is as follows: TGTGCCAGCAGCTCCGTCTCAGATACGCAGTATTTT. Its translation is CASSSVSDTQYF.